This TCR beta chain originates from a study of identical twins. Study results and limitations: Within twin pairs, the out-of-frame alpha sequences they shared showed excess low generation probability.

Trimming stripped 3 bases from V and 0 bases from J, with 9 bases between. The CDR3 has 14 residues. Germline CDR1 reads SGHTA; CDR2 reads FQGNSA. In its sample, this clonotype was seen once. Its specificity is unknown. Template switching added a universal primer site; cDNA carried unique molecular identifiers. TCRdb reprocessed the 5' RACE reads with MiXCR, giving one entry per CDR3 protein. This table holds about 520,000 distinct CDR3 sequences, less than 25% found once. A further study also used this sample, focusing on T cells expressing NK-cell markers. From that paper: A handful of donors showed these clonotypes also leading the CD3+CD56-NKG2C+ fraction. Certain NKG2C+ T cell clones were expanded, and their HCMV specificity remained unclear.

This sequence was found in a young woman in good health. The source material was CD4+ T cells sorted from blood. The V gene is TRBV7-2, the J gene TRBJ2-7; the D gene is possibly TRBD1 (6 bases). The CDR3 reads CASSFQGSSYEQYF. CDR3 nucleotides: TGTGCCAGCAGCTTTCAGGGGAGCTCCTACGAGCAGTACTTC.